Listed below are T cell receptor beta chains from one sample, sequenced in a study of technical replicates of blood from a handful of donors. Some clones are missing from TCRdb's copy, which holds only in-frame ones; the method was immunoSEQ multiplex PCR. Of around 76,000 clones listed, roughly 91% were seen once; the top ten hold 0.25%. The sequencing input was T cells isolated from PBMCs. The receptor set was obtained from a human donor in good health. The CDR3 runs from the conserved cysteine through the conserved F or W. Each record gives: D gene, V gene, CDR3 protein. The D gene is left open where the match is weak.

>TRBD1|TRBV28
CASSFAGGADGYTF
>NA|TRBV5-1
CASSFGQNTEAFF
>NA|TRBV9
CASSDSGTYGGTEAFF
>TRBD2|TRBV5-6
CASSLVERGGYQETQYF
>NA|TRBV5-1
CASSFGGDGEKLFF
>TRBD1|TRBV5-1
CASSLGDRDQETQYF
>TRBD1|TRBV29-1
CSVGQGSDQPQHF
>TRBD2|TRBV7-2
CASSLVSSAGGYEQYF
>NA|TRBV11-3
CASSPNPGDYEQYF
>TRBD1|TRBV28
CASRKPGDRSSYEQYF
>NA|TRBV5-4
CASSRGQPMNTDTQYF